The 14 T cell receptor beta chains reported below all come from one sample, sequenced in a study of blood T cells in healthy people across ages. A second PCR of roughly 7 to 11 cycles used a sample-barcoded 5' primer and a J-beta primer mix. MiXCR, run by TCRdb on the 5' RACE reads, gives a single entry per CDR3 protein. The data show around 500,000 distinct CDR3 sequences, roughly a quarter seen once. The sample was also reused in another study, on T cells of mothers and their children.

Sequencing used blood. Receptors originate from a boy aged 2 to 9 in good health.

This clonotype turned up a few times. The CDR3 region has the DNA TGTGCCAGCTCACCACCAATTCTTCTAAGCACAGATACGCAGTATTTT. Translated: CASSPPILLSTDTQYF. The chain joins TRBV18 to TRBJ2-3; D gene unclear. V was trimmed by 0 bases and J by 0 bases, leaving 10 bases between them. The CDR3 totals 16 residues. In germline, CDR1 is KGHSH, CDR2 LQKENI.

This clonotype was detected a few times. V gene TRBV18 combines with J gene TRBJ1-6; D is perhaps TRBD1 (6 bases). CDR1 and CDR2 from the germline V gene are KGHSH and LQKENI. V was clipped by 7 bases and J by 6 bases, with 16 bases between them. The CDR3 covers 15 residues. The CDR3 spells CASFLRGGGNSPLHF. CDR3 in DNA: TGTGCCAGCTTCCTCAGGGGAGGTGGTAATTCACCCCTCCACTTT.

V is TRBV7-8 and J is TRBJ2-2; D may match TRBD1 or TRBD2 (5 bases each). Germline V gives CDR1 SGHVS, CDR2 FQNEAQ. The CDR3 contains 17 residues. V lost 2 bases, J lost 3 bases, and 16 bases lay in between. The CDR3 nucleotides read TGTGCCAGCAGCTTATACGGGGCCACAAGCGACACCGGGGAGCTGTTTTTT. It codes for CASSLYGATSDTGELFF.

The chain joins TRBV4-3 to TRBJ2-5; a possible D gene is TRBD2 (5 bases). The end of the DNA fits TRBJ2-7 better, so the J call may be wrong. CDR3 length: 16 residues. Per the germline V gene, CDR1 is LGHNA and CDR2 is YSLEER. The CDR3 nucleotides read TGCGCCAGCAGCCAAGATTTCTCGGACTTCAACTACGAGCAGTACTTC. Its protein is CASSQDFSDFNYEQYF.

This clonotype was observed a few times. The gene calls are TRBV12-3 or TRBV12-4 and TRBJ2-7; D gene uncertain. V lost 1 base and J 0 bases, leaving 10 bases between the germline ends. This CDR3 has 15 residues. The CDR3 spells CASSLGTVSSYEQYF. For the CDR3, the DNA is TGTGCCAGCAGTTTAGGGACGGTGAGCTCCTACGAGCAGTACTTC.

This clonotype showed up just a few times. This chain links TRBV20-1 with TRBJ2-1, with 10 bases fitting TRBD2. The CDR3 extends over 17 amino acids. Germline V lookup: CDR1 DFQATT, CDR2 SNEGSKA (reference sequence). Germline trimming cut 5 bases from V and 6 bases from J; bases unmatched to any gene: 16. CDR3 bases: TGCAGTGCTCCCCCGGCTAGCGGGAGACTGGGTTCCAATGAGCAGTTCTTC. This gives the protein CSAPPASGRLGSNEQFF.

The V gene is TRBV6-5, the J gene TRBJ2-2; TRBD2 is a possible D gene (7 bases). The CDR3 has 14 residues. Trimming took 2 bases from V and 8 from J, leaving 12 bases between them. Germline values: CDR1 MNHEY, CDR2 SVGAGI. The CDR3 sequence is CASSYGGAWGELFF. CDR3 sequence (DNA): TGTGCCAGCAGTTACGGGGGGGCCTGGGGGGAGCTGTTTTTT.

This chain connects TRBV11-2 to TRBJ1-2; no clear D. CDR3 size: 14 residues. CDR1 is SGHAT, CDR2 FQNNGV, per germline. V lost 5 bases and J lost 2, with 12 bases in between. Here the CDR3 reads CASSPLAENYGYTF. The CDR3 DNA is TGTGCCAGCAGCCCCTTAGCCGAGAACTATGGCTACACCTTC. The full variable domain, with the rest looked up from reference TRBV11-2 and TRBJ1-2, is EAGVAQSPRYKIIEKRQSVAFWCNPISGHATLYWYQQILGQGPKLLIQFQNNGVVDDSQLPKDRFSAERLKGVDSTLKIQPAKLEDSAVYLCASSPLAENYGYTFGSGTRLTVV.

The chain recombines TRBV24-1 with TRBJ2-3; 12 nucleotides match TRBD2. The CDR3 contains 17 residues. CDR1 KGHDR and CDR2 SFDVKD come from the germline V gene. V was clipped by 3 bases and J by 2 bases; unmatched bases: 5. In nucleotides, the CDR3 is TGTGCCACCAGTGATACCCTAGCGGGGGGGCCCACAGATACGCAGTATTTT. It yields the protein CATSDTLAGGPTDTQYF.

The rearrangement uses TRBV2 and TRBJ2-6, with D perhaps matching TRBD1 (5 bases). The V and J ends lost 9 bases and 0 bases respectively, with 6 bases between them. This CDR3 is 13 amino acids long. Germline-derived CDR1 and CDR2 are SNHLY and FYNNEI. In nucleotides, the CDR3 is TGTGCCAGACAGGTCTCTGGGGCCAACGTCCTGACTTTC. Amino acids: CARQVSGANVLTF.

This clonotype was counted a few times. V usage is TRBV3-1 and J usage is TRBJ2-5; TRBD2 aligns across 10 bases. Germline-derived CDR1 and CDR2 are LGHDT and YNNKEL (reference sequence). The CDR3 contains 16 residues. The ends lost 0 bases at V and 11 bases at J; junction bases unmatched: 12. CDR3 amino acids: CASSQDLIAGGREQYF. In nucleotides, the CDR3 is TGTGCCAGCAGCCAAGATCTAATAGCGGGAGGTCGGGAGCAGTACTTC.

The gene calls are TRBV7-9 and TRBJ2-5, with TRBD2 matching 7 bases. The CDR3 loop spans 16 amino acids. Germline CDR1 reads SEHNR; CDR2 reads FQNEAQ (reference sequence). V lost 1 base, J lost 2 bases, and 7 bases stayed unmatched. The CDR3 DNA reads as TGTGCCAGCAGCTTAGGAGCGGGGAACGAACAAGAGACCCAGTACTTC. Protein: CASSLGAGNEQETQYF.

V is TRBV2 and J is TRBJ1-2; D perhaps matches TRBD1 (5 bases). The V and J ends lost 6 bases and 9 bases respectively, with 23 bases between them. CDR3 length equals 15 residues. In germline, CDR1 is SNHLY, CDR2 FYNNEI. In nucleotides, the CDR3 is TGTGCCAGCAGCTACGACCGCAAGCAAGGGGAGAGCTACACCTTC. Translation: CASSYDRKQGESYTF.

The rearrangement uses TRBV7-8 and TRBJ2-1; 8 bases are shared with TRBD1. The DNA end lines up better with TRBJ2-5; the J call may be wrong. Germline V gene data show CDR1 as SGHVS and CDR2 as FQNEAQ. The CDR3 has 16 amino acids. The CDR3 DNA sequence: TGTGCCAGCAGCTCCCCGGGGACAGGTCGGCTGGAGACCCAGTACTTC. It codes for CASSSPGTGRLETQYF.